The TCR beta chain described here comes from a study of T cells in Graves' hyperthyroidism and ophthalmopathy. Notes on the study in general: The model forecast ophthalmopathy, anticipating it by a median about six months before onset. Most thyroid clonotypes that were expanded above 0.001 also turned up in blood.

Trimming took off 4 bases at V and 4 bases at J, with 21 bases between the two ends. This CDR3 region has 17 residues. Germline V lookup: CDR1 MNHEY, CDR2 SMNVEV (reference sequence). Using RNA transcripts as the source, TCR beta CDR3 regions were amplified. HTBI primers were used for first-round RT-PCR of the TCR CDR3. TCRdb passed the multiplex PCR reads through MiXCR, listing each CDR3 protein once. The data hold more than 350,000 distinct CDR3 sequences, with roughly 15% observed a single time. In the case of this clonotype: What it recognizes is unknown.

Investigators excluded patients with uncontrolled infection, other autoimmune disease, pregnancy or lactation. Thyroid ultrasound, orbital computed tomography, clinical symptoms, and serum thyroxine and TRAb underpinned diagnoses. Sequencing was done on a sample of blood. The rearrangement uses TRBV27 and TRBJ2-3; D possibly corresponds to TRBD2 (5 bases). The receptor was derived from a woman aged 55-70 years with Graves' ophthalmopathy. The CDR3 DNA follows: TGTGCCAGCAGTTCCAGCACCGGGATAAAAGCAGCAGATACGCAGTATTTT. It specifies CASSSSTGIKAADTQYF.